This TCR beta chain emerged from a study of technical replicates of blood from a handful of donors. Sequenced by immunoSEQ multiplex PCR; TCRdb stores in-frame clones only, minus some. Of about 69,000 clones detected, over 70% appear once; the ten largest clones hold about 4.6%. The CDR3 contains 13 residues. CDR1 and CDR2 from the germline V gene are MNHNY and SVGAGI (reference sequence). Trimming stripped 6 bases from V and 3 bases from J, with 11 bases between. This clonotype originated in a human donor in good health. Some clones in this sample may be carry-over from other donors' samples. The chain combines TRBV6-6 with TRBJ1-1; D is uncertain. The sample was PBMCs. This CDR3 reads CASRAEGHTEAFF. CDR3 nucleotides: TGTGCCAGCAGGGCGGAGGGTCACACTGAAGCTTTCTTT.